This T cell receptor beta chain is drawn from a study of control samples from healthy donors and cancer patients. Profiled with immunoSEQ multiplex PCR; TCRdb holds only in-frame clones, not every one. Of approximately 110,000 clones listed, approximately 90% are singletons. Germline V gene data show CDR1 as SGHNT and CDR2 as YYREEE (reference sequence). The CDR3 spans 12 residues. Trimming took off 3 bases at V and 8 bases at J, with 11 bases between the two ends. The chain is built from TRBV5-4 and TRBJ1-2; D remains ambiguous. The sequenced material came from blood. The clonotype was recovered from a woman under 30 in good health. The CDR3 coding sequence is TGTGCCAGCAGCTCCGGGGAAGGAGGCTACACCTTC. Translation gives CASSSGEGGYTF.